Presented here are 18 T cell receptor beta chains from one specimen sequenced in a study of blood T cell repertoires in COVID-19. Using immunoSEQ multiplex PCR, the repertoire was profiled, and TCRdb retains in-frame clones only, with some absent. The sample yields 60,000 to 75,000 clones, roughly 84% seen once. Material: peripheral blood. Receptors were obtained from a man aged 50-60 years with active COVID-19.

This rearrangement joins TRBV27 to TRBJ2-3; 11 bases are a match to TRBD2. The CDR3 sequence is 17 residues long. V lost 1 base, J lost 1 base, and 4 bases stayed unmatched. The germline V gene encodes CDR1 MNHEY and CDR2 SMNVEV (reference sequence). DNA of the CDR3: TGTGCCAGCAGTTTATGGATGGGACTAGCGGGCACAGATACGCAGTATTTT. As protein: CASSLWMGLAGTDTQYF.

The chain uses TRBV2 and TRBJ2-5, with TRBD2 as a possible D gene (5 bases). Germline CDR1 and CDR2: SNHLY and FYNNEI. The V gene lost 7 bases and the J gene lost 0 bases, with 6 bases spanning the gap. The CDR3 is 12 amino acids. In DNA form, the CDR3 reads TGTGCCAGCAAGGACTACCAAGAGACCCAGTACTTC. It is translated as CASKDYQETQYF. Full variable domain (missing parts from reference TRBV2 and TRBJ2-5): EPEVTQTPSHQVTQMGQEVILRCVPISNHLYFYWYRQILGQKVEFLVSFYNNEISEKSEIFDDQFSVERPDGSNFTLKIRSTKLEDSAMYFCASKDYQETQYFGPGTRLLVL.

The gene calls are TRBV28 and TRBJ1-2; D unresolved. This CDR3 is 13 amino acids long. Per the germline V gene, CDR1 is MDHEN and CDR2 is SYDVKM. The V end lost 5 bases, the J end lost 4 bases, and 11 bases lay between the germline ends. The CDR3 coding sequence is TGTGCCAGCAGTGTCCCCCGGTCCTATGGCTACACCTTC. It translates to CASSVPRSYGYTF.

J is TRBJ2-5 and V is TRBV3-1 (or the pseudogene TRBV3-2); 9 nucleotides line up with TRBD1. V lost 3 bases to trimming and J lost 3 bases; unmatched junction nucleotides: 8. CDR1 is LGHDT and CDR2 is YNNKEL in the germline V gene (reference sequence). The CDR3 contains 16 residues. CDR3 coding DNA: TGTGCCAGCAGCCAGATGGACAGGGGAGCGGAAGAGACCCAGTACTTC. Translation: CASSQMDRGAEETQYF.

The chain employs TRBV18 and TRBJ2-7; D might be TRBD2 (6 bases). Germline values: CDR1 KGHSH, CDR2 LQKENI. Deletions cut 6 bases from V and 6 bases from J, with 24 bases between. There are 16 residues in the CDR3. The CDR3 DNA sequence: TGTGCCAGCTCGCCAACTCTTGGGGGAGCGGGTGGCGAGCAGTACTTC. It is translated as CASSPTLGGAGGEQYF.

The rearrangement links TRBV5-1 to TRBJ1-1; D is undetermined. Per the germline V gene, CDR1 is SGHRS and CDR2 is YFSETQ. Between the trimmed V and J ends, which lost 2 bases and 3 bases, there was a span of 8 bases. The CDR3 is 13 amino acids. CDR3 nucleotide sequence: TGCGCCAGCAGCTTAAAACAAGACACTGAAGCTTTCTTT. Translation: CASSLKQDTEAFF. Looking up the rest from reference TRBV5-1 and TRBJ1-1 gives the full variable domain: KAGVTQTPRYLIKTRGQQVTLSCSPISGHRSVSWYQQTPGQGLQFLFEYFSETQRNKGNFPGRFSGRQFSNSRSEMNVSTLELGDSALYLCASSLKQDTEAFFGQGTRLTVV.

Points on this clone: One end of the junction is discordant with germline, which a read error may explain. The CDR3 nucleotides read TGCGCCAGCAGCCACACCGGGGGGGGGACTGGAAACACCATGTATTTT. Protein sequence: CASSHTGGGTGNTMYF. The chain employs TRBV4-1 and TRBJ1-3; a possible D gene is TRBD1 (5 bases). The CDR3 runs to 16 residues. Germline V lookup: CDR1 MGHRA, CDR2 YSYEKL.

J is TRBJ2-6 and V is TRBV5-1; 10 bases line up with TRBD1. Trimming took 6 bases from V and 4 from J; bases not matched to a gene: 10. The length of the CDR3 is 17 residues. Germline CDR1 SGHRS, CDR2 YFSETQ. The CDR3 bases are TGCGCCAGCACGCCTTCCGGGACAGGGGACGGGGCCAACGTCCTGACTTTC. It encodes CASTPSGTGDGANVLTF.

The chain combines TRBV6-5 with TRBJ2-2; 7 nucleotides line up with TRBD1. This CDR3 comprises 15 residues. Trimming cost V 4 bases and J 6 bases; bases outside gene matches: 8. The V gene's germline CDR1 is MNHEY and CDR2 SVGAGI. For the CDR3, the DNA is TGTGCCAGCAGTTCGAAACAGGGGCGGGCCGGGGAGCTGTTTTTT. Translated: CASSSKQGRAGELFF.

This clone was recorded only once. The chain is built from TRBV6-5 and TRBJ1-6; TRBD1 agrees at 7 bases. The germline gives CDR1 MNHEY, CDR2 SVGAGI. The V and J ends lost 6 bases and 12 bases, in that order; junction bases with no gene match: 8. The CDR3 loop spans 13 amino acids. The CDR3, as DNA: TGTGCCAGCAGACCCGTCCAGGGGGGACCCCTCCACTTT. It codes for CASRPVQGGPLHF.

The V gene is TRBV7-2, the J gene TRBJ1-5; D unclear. This CDR3 comprises 17 residues. With 0 bases removed from V and 0 bases from J, the gap between germline ends came to 12 bases. Germline CDR1 and CDR2: SGHTA and FQGNSA. As DNA, the CDR3 is TGTGCCAGCAGCTTAGCGATAAGCCCTTATAGCAATCAGCCCCAGCATTTT. Amino acids: CASSLAISPYSNQPQHF.

The CDR3 spells CASSSDRDRGFGTQYF. The CDR3 DNA sequence: TGTGCCAGCAGCTCCGACCGGGACAGGGGCTTCGGGACCCAGTACTTC. V is TRBV5-6 and J is TRBJ2-5, with TRBD1 identical over 10 bases. The V segment lost 3 bases and the J segment 7 bases; nucleotides outside the gene matches: 12. The CDR3 extends over 16 amino acids. Germline CDR1 SGHDT, CDR2 YYEEEE.

The chain carries TRBV6-5 and TRBJ2-1; D gene uncertain. V lost 6 bases and J lost 5, with 17 bases in between. Germline-derived CDR1 and CDR2 are MNHEY and SVGAGI. This CDR3 spans 15 amino acids. The CDR3 bases are TGTGCCAGCAGCTCAGGCCCCCTAAAGGACAATGAGCAGTTCTTC. This gives the protein CASSSGPLKDNEQFF.

By proportion, this clone is medium-sized. The chain uses TRBV28 and TRBJ1-5; tentative D call: TRBD1 (6 bases). V gave up 3 bases and J gave up 1 base, with 7 bases separating them. This CDR3 spans 14 amino acids. Per the germline V gene, CDR1 is MDHEN and CDR2 is SYDVKM. CDR3 sequence reads: CASSLGHSNQPQHF. The CDR3, as DNA: TGTGCCAGCAGTTTGGGACACAGCAATCAGCCCCAGCATTTT.

The chain uses TRBV7-9 and TRBJ1-1, with 10 nucleotides matching TRBD1. Germline CDR1 is SEHNR and CDR2 is FQNEAQ (reference sequence). The CDR3 extends over 16 amino acids. Trimming cost V 5 bases and J 1 base; bases outside gene matches: 7. This CDR3 reads CASSTPTGGPNTEAFF. The DNA of the CDR3 is TGTGCCAGCAGCACACCGACAGGGGGCCCGAACACTGAAGCTTTCTTT.

The chain recombines TRBV9 with TRBJ2-7; 8 bases match TRBD2. CDR3 length: 16 residues. Germline trimming cut 4 bases from V and 6 bases from J; bases unmatched to any gene: 15. Germline CDR1 SGDLS, CDR2 YYNGEE. CDR3 DNA: TGTGCCAGCAGCCCCGGGGGGGCTTCCGGCTTGGTCGAGCAGTACTTC. As protein: CASSPGGASGLVEQYF.

The chain recombines TRBV7-2 with TRBJ2-1, with D perhaps matching TRBD2 (5 bases). CDR3 size: 12 residues. Germline CDR1 SGHTA, CDR2 FQGNSA. V shed 5 bases and J shed 12 bases, with 14 bases lying between them. CDR3 DNA sequence: TGTGCCAGCAGCACGAGGGCTATGGGGCAGTTCTTC. It encodes CASSTRAMGQFF.

This clone was observed a few times. CDR3 amino acids: CASSLLGGLATNEKLFF. CDR3 bases: TGTGCCAGCAGCCTGTTAGGCGGGTTGGCCACTAATGAAAAACTGTTTTTT. The chain couples TRBV3-1 (or the pseudogene TRBV3-2) to TRBJ1-4; no definite D call. Germline V gene data show CDR1 as LGHDT and CDR2 as YNNKEL (reference sequence). This CDR3 comprises 17 residues. V was cut by 4 bases and J by 2 bases, with 17 bases left in between.